The 28 T cell receptor beta chains reported below all come from one sample, sequenced in a study of cytomegalovirus exposure and HLA in healthy donors. Primers: 60 Vbeta forward and 13 Jbeta reverse. Here immunoSEQ multiplex PCR was the method, and the copy in TCRdb shows in-frame clones only, minus some. Of 100,000 to 150,000 clones in the sample, approximately 66% were seen once. The sample comprised PBMCs. These receptors came from a woman in her 40s in good health and CMV-seropositive.

The chain carries TRBV5-6 and TRBJ2-1; 11 nucleotides agree with TRBD2. CDR3 size: 18 residues. Germline loops: CDR1 SGHDT, CDR2 YYEEEE. J was trimmed by 0 bases and V by 2 bases; bases with no gene match: 7. CDR3 residues: CASSFFGLAGDSYNEQFF. As DNA, the CDR3 is TGTGCCAGCAGCTTCTTCGGACTAGCGGGTGACTCCTACAATGAGCAGTTCTTC.

This clone was picked up one time. This chain links TRBV13 with TRBJ1-2; D is possibly TRBD1 (5 bases). CDR1 PRHDT and CDR2 FYEKMQ come from the germline V gene (reference sequence). V was trimmed by 4 bases and J by 6 bases, leaving 18 bases between them. The CDR3 has 15 residues. CDR3 sequence (DNA): TGTGCCAGCAGCTCGGGACTACCTAAGGAGGATGGCTACACCTTC. It specifies CASSSGLPKEDGYTF.

The CDR3 protein is CASRTSPTDTQYF. The CDR3, as DNA: TGTGCCAGCAGGACTAGCCCCACAGATACGCAGTATTTT. This sequence joins TRBV6-5 and TRBJ2-3; 7 positions agree with TRBD2. CDR1 and CDR2 (germline): MNHEY, SVGAGI. Trimming at V came to 6 bases and at J to 2 bases, leaving 2 bases not matched to a gene. CDR3 length equals 13 residues.

The chain joins TRBV19 to TRBJ2-1, with 13 positions matching TRBD2. CDR3 size: 17 residues. V lost 5 bases and J lost 4; bases outside the gene matches: 8. Germline lookup yields CDR1 LNHDA and CDR2 SQIVND (reference sequence). Here the CDR3 reads CASSSPGTSGVYNEQFF. In DNA form, the CDR3 reads TGTGCCAGTAGTTCTCCGGGGACTAGCGGGGTTTACAATGAGCAGTTCTTC.

The rearrangement joins TRBV6-5 to TRBJ1-1; D call uncertain. V lost 3 bases to trimming and J lost 3 bases, with 11 bases between them. Per the germline V gene, CDR1 is MNHEY and CDR2 is SVGAGI. The CDR3 extends over 14 amino acids. The CDR3 sequence: CASSYTAGDTEAFF. The CDR3 nucleotides are TGTGCCAGCAGTTATACGGCGGGAGACACTGAAGCTTTCTTT.

The chain has TRBV5-6 and TRBJ2-7, with 14 bases that match TRBD2. The germline gives CDR1 SGHDT, CDR2 YYEEEE. Unmatched junction bases numbered 6, after V lost 2 bases and J lost 2 bases. This CDR3 contains 17 residues. CDR3 protein: CASSFGLAGGRTYEQYF. The CDR3, as DNA: TGTGCCAGCAGCTTCGGACTAGCGGGGGGCCGGACCTACGAGCAGTACTTC.

Written as DNA, the CDR3 is TGTGCCAGCAGCTTAGGAGGACAGGCCCTCTATGGCTACACCTTC. Protein product: CASSLGGQALYGYTF. The chain recombines TRBV7-2 with TRBJ1-2; 7 bases line up with TRBD1. The CDR3 sequence is 15 residues long. Germline loops: CDR1 SGHTA, CDR2 FQGNSA. J lost 4 bases, V lost 1 base, and 6 bases had no gene match.

The rearrangement uses TRBV5-1 and TRBJ2-3; TRBD1 matches 8 bases. With 0 bases clipped from V and 4 bases from J, the junction kept 4 bases outside the gene matches. The CDR3 has 15 residues. Germline values: CDR1 SGHRS, CDR2 YFSETQ. The CDR3 DNA follows: TGCGCCAGCAGCTTGGGACAGGGGCTATCAGATACGCAGTATTTT. Protein sequence: CASSLGQGLSDTQYF.

This clone was observed a few times. This chain connects TRBV5-1 to TRBJ2-1; the D gene is possibly TRBD1 (5 bases). This CDR3 has 16 amino acids. V was pared by 3 bases and J by 9 bases, with 22 bases between. Germline V CDR1 and CDR2: SGHRS, YFSETQ. The CDR3 DNA reads TGCGCCAGCAGCTGGCCTAACGCGGCAAGTACAGGTGAGCAGTTCTTC. It specifies CASSWPNAASTGEQFF. The full variable domain, with the rest looked up from reference TRBV5-1 and TRBJ2-1, is KAGVTQTPRYLIKTRGQQVTLSCSPISGHRSVSWYQQTPGQGLQFLFEYFSETQRNKGNFPGRFSGRQFSNSRSEMNVSTLELGDSALYLCASSWPNAASTGEQFFGPGTRLTVL.

Regarding this clone: Additional DNA sequences in this sample encode the identical CDR3. This chain joins TRBV7-9 and TRBJ1-4, with 11 positions matching TRBD1. The CDR3 contains 14 residues. Germline V gene lookup returns CDR1 SEHNR and CDR2 FQNEAQ (reference sequence). Trimming took 3 bases from V and 8 from J; bases not matched to a gene: 2. The CDR3 nucleotides read TGTGCCAGCAGCTTGGGACAGGGGGTAGAAAAACTGTTTTTT. This gives the protein CASSLGQGVEKLFF.

This clone was detected only a few times. The chain joins TRBV10-3 to TRBJ2-5; tentative D call: TRBD1 (5 bases). The tail of the sequence fits TRBJ2-7 better, so the J call may be wrong. The CDR3 is 12 amino acids. Germline lookup yields CDR1 ENHRY and CDR2 SYGVKD. The CDR3 here is CAISRERGEQYF. The CDR3 DNA reads as TGTGCCATCAGCAGGGAACGCGGCGAGCAGTACTTC.

The chain joins TRBV29-1 to TRBJ2-2; no definite D call. Germline CDR1 reads SQVTM; CDR2 reads ANQGSEA. V gave up 7 bases and J gave up 6 bases, with 15 bases separating them. The CDR3 consists of 13 residues. DNA of the CDR3: TGCAGCGCACCCCGCTACTCTTCCGGGGAGCTGTTTTTT. Its protein is CSAPRYSSGELFF.

The chain has TRBV9 and TRBJ2-3, with 7 bases matching TRBD1. Germline V gives CDR1 SGDLS, CDR2 YYNGEE. This CDR3 comprises 15 residues. The V gene end was trimmed by 4 bases and the J gene end by 0 bases; junction bases not matched to a gene: 5. CDR3 in DNA: TGTGCCAGCAGCTTACAGGGGATCAGCACAGATACGCAGTATTTT. As protein: CASSLQGISTDTQYF.

This clone showed up just once. CDR3 sequence (DNA): TGTGCCAGCAGACCCGGACAGGGGGAGAAGAACACTGAAGCTTTCTTT. Amino acid sequence: CASRPGQGEKNTEAFF. The rearrangement uses TRBV7-9 and TRBJ1-1; 10 bases agree with TRBD1. Germline assignment: CDR1 SEHNR and CDR2 FQNEAQ (reference sequence). The length of the CDR3 is 16 residues. J gave up 1 base and V 6 bases, and 8 bases lay outside the gene matches.

The rearrangement uses TRBV5-1 and TRBJ2-7, with D possibly matching TRBD1 (5 bases). The CDR3 extends over 12 amino acids. V shed 3 bases and J shed 5 bases, with 9 bases lying between them. CDR1 and CDR2 (germline): SGHRS, YFSETQ. The DNA for the CDR3 is TGCGCCAGCAGCTGGGGCTGGGACGAGCAGTACTTC. Protein: CASSWGWDEQYF.

V gene TRBV5-1 combines with J gene TRBJ2-3, with TRBD2 identical over 7 bases. CDR1 SGHRS and CDR2 YFSETQ come from the germline V gene. V shed 1 base and J 1 base; nucleotides not matched to a gene: 12. This CDR3 spans 18 amino acids. CDR3 bases: TGCGCCAGCAGCTTGAGCAACGGGGGGAACTCGGGCACAGATACGCAGTATTTT. Protein product: CASSLSNGGNSGTDTQYF.

V usage is TRBV5-6 and J usage is TRBJ1-2; perhaps TRBD1 as D (5 bases). CDR3 length: 12 amino acids. The germline gives CDR1 SGHDT, CDR2 YYEEEE. V lost 6 bases and J 6 bases, leaving 12 bases between the germline ends. CDR3 region: CASTLWGDGYTF. In DNA form, the CDR3 reads TGTGCCAGCACGCTCTGGGGGGATGGCTACACCTTC.

A few counts support this clone. This sequence joins TRBV27 and TRBJ2-1; the D is unclear. The CDR3 runs to 15 residues. Trimming took 5 bases from V and 3 from J, leaving 14 bases between them. Germline V lookup: CDR1 MNHEY, CDR2 SMNVEV (reference sequence). CDR3 coding DNA: TGTGCCAGCAGTCAGCTAGGCAGCTACTACAATGAGCAGTTCTTC. The encoded protein is CASSQLGSYYNEQFF.

The chain recombines TRBV10-3 with TRBJ2-7; 9 bases fit TRBD2. The junction had 11 bases not matched to a gene; V was cut back by 7 bases and J by 7 bases. Germline V gene sequence: CDR1 ENHRY, CDR2 SYGVKD. The CDR3 contains 14 residues. The CDR3 is CAITTAGGSGEQYF. The CDR3 DNA follows: TGTGCCATCACTACAGCGGGAGGATCTGGAGAGCAGTACTTC.

This clone was seen ten or more times. The chain is built from TRBV6-1 and TRBJ2-3; 13 nucleotides agree with TRBD2. The CDR3 loop spans 15 amino acids. CDR1 and CDR2 (germline): MNHNS, SASEGT. The trim removed 4 bases at V and 4 bases at J, leaving 2 bases unmatched. Written as DNA, the CDR3 is TGTGCCAGCAGTGGACTAGCGGGGGGCCCAGATACGCAGTATTTT. Protein: CASSGLAGGPDTQYF.

This clone has a single count. This chain connects TRBV30 to TRBJ1-6; D is possibly TRBD1 (6 bases). The CDR3 spans 17 residues. The germline V gene encodes CDR1 GTSNPN and CDR2 SVGIG (reference sequence). Trimming shortened V by 3 bases and J by 10 bases, and 25 bases separated the two germline ends. The CDR3 DNA reads TGTGCCTGGAGGACTCTCCGGGACACCGGTCCGAAGTCACCCCTCCACTTT. This translates into CAWRTLRDTGPKSPLHF.

The chain couples TRBV7-2 to TRBJ2-7; TRBD1 agrees at 8 bases. Trimming cost V 8 bases and J 1 base; bases outside gene matches: 7. The CDR3 runs 14 residues. Germline lookup yields CDR1 SGHTA and CDR2 FQGNSA. The CDR3 sequence: CASFRTGISYEQYF. The CDR3 nucleotides are TGTGCCAGCTTCCGGACAGGGATTTCCTACGAGCAGTACTTC.

This chain joins TRBV5-1 and TRBJ2-3, with 7 bases identical to TRBD2. The CDR3 is 13 residues long. Trimming removed 4 bases from V and 6 bases from J; junction bases left unmatched: 5. CDR1 and CDR2 from the germline V gene are SGHRS and YFSETQ. CDR3 sequence reads: CASSQFGGDTQYF. The CDR3 DNA sequence: TGCGCCAGCAGCCAATTCGGGGGGGATACGCAGTATTTT.

This clone appeared once. The rearrangement uses TRBV6-5 and TRBJ2-7, with 11 bases aligning to TRBD2. CDR3 length equals 16 residues. J was trimmed by 6 bases and V by 4 bases; bases with no gene match: 11. Germline CDR1 reads MNHEY; CDR2 reads SVGAGI. The CDR3 DNA sequence: TGTGCCAGCAGTTTACCGTCTAGCGGGAGGTTTGGCGAGCAGTACTTC. This translates into CASSLPSSGRFGEQYF.

Comments on this clone: The junction shows a germline mismatch at one end, possibly a read error. The chain links TRBV20-1 to TRBJ2-3; TRBD2 agrees at 11 bases. Germline CDR1 DFQATT, CDR2 SNEGSKA (reference sequence). The CDR3 extends over 11 amino acids. The CDR3 protein is CSGRVSDTQYF. The CDR3 DNA sequence: TGTAGCGGGAGGGTTTCAGATACGCAGTATTTT.

The CDR3 nucleotides are TGTGCCAGCAGCCCCCGGACTACCCAGACTGAGCAGTTCTTC. It translates to CASSPRTTQTEQFF. The rearrangement joins TRBV9 to TRBJ2-1; maybe TRBD2 (6 bases). V was clipped by 4 bases and J by 9 bases, with 17 bases between them. Germline V gene sequence: CDR1 SGDLS, CDR2 YYNGEE. CDR3 length equals 14 residues.

The chain links TRBV19 to TRBJ1-5; D gene ambiguous. V gave up 7 bases and J gave up 5 bases, with 18 bases separating them. Germline values: CDR1 LNHDA, CDR2 SQIVND (reference sequence). The CDR3 spans 15 residues. CDR3 region: CASTSEAKLDQPQHF. The CDR3 bases are TGTGCCAGTACCTCCGAGGCCAAGCTCGATCAGCCCCAGCATTTT.

The chain links TRBV5-5 to TRBJ1-1, with 7 bases aligning to TRBD1. J gave up 3 bases and V 2 bases, and 10 bases lay outside the gene matches. The length of the CDR3 is 16 residues. In germline, CDR1 is SGHKS, CDR2 YYEKEE (reference sequence). The CDR3 coding sequence is TGTGCCAGCAGCTTCGAGACAGGGCCGGTGGACACTGAAGCTTTCTTT. Residues: CASSFETGPVDTEAFF. The complete variable domain, with remaining parts taken from reference TRBV5-5 and TRBJ1-1, reads DAGVTQSPTHLIKTRGQQVTLRCSPISGHKSVSWYQQVLGQGPQFIFQYYEKEERGRGNFPDRFSARQFPNYSSELNVNALLLGDSALYLCASSFETGPVDTEAFFGQGTRLTVV.